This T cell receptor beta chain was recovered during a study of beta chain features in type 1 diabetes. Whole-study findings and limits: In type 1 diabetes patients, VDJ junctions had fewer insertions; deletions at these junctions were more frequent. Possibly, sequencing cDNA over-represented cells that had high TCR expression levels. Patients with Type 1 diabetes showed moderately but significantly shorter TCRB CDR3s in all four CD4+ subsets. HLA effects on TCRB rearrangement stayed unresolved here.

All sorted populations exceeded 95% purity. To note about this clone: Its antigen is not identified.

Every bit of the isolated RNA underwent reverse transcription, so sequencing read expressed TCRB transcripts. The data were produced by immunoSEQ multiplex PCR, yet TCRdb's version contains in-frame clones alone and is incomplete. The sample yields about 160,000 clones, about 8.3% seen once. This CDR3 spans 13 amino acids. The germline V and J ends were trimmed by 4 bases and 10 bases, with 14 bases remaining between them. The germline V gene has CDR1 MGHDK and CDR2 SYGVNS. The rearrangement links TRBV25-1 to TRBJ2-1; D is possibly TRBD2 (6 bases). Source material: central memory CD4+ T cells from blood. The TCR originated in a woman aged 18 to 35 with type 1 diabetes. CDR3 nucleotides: TGTGCCAGCAGTGGAACGGGAGCCGTGGAGCAGTTCTTC. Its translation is CASSGTGAVEQFF.